The 19 T cell receptor beta chains in this list originate from one sample, sequenced in a study of cytomegalovirus exposure and HLA in healthy donors. 13 Jbeta primers and 60 Vbeta primers were used for the PCR. Generated by immunoSEQ multiplex PCR, the TCRdb table keeps only in-frame clones and is missing some. Altogether 200,000 to 250,000 clones are present, approximately 70% being singletons, with the ten largest covering 1.5% to 2%. Sequenced input: PBMCs. The receptors derive from a woman in her 30s in good health and CMV-seronegative.

This chain joins TRBV10-3 and TRBJ2-7; tentative D call: TRBD2 (6 bases). CDR3 size: 13 residues. Per germline, CDR1 ENHRY and CDR2 SYGVKD. V lost 11 bases and J lost 6, with 20 bases in between. The CDR3 is CAVERASAGEQYF. The CDR3 DNA is TGTGCCGTGGAGCGGGCTAGCGCTGGCGAGCAGTACTTC.

As regards this clone: Different DNA sequences within this sample yield the same CDR3. This chain joins TRBV19 and TRBJ1-1; D is possibly TRBD1 (5 bases). V was trimmed by 4 bases and J by 1 base, leaving 7 bases between them. CDR3 size: 13 residues. Germline values: CDR1 LNHDA, CDR2 SQIVND (reference sequence). Here the CDR3 reads CASSRGGNTEAFF. CDR3 bases: TGTGCCAGTAGTAGGGGGGGGAACACTGAAGCTTTCTTT.

The V gene is TRBV30, the J gene TRBJ1-6; 8 positions match TRBD1. CDR3 length: 13 residues. The trim removed 4 bases at V and 7 bases at J, leaving 3 bases unmatched. The germline gives CDR1 GTSNPN, CDR2 SVGIG (reference sequence). CDR3 bases: TGTGCCTGGAAACAGGGGGGGAATTCACCCCTCCACTTT. It specifies CAWKQGGNSPLHF.

The V call is TRBV13, the J call TRBJ2-1; 11 bases match TRBD2. With V trimmed by 1 base and J by 4 bases, 6 bases remained unmatched. Germline V gives CDR1 PRHDT, CDR2 FYEKMQ (reference sequence). The CDR3 extends over 17 amino acids. The CDR3 nucleotides are TGTGCCAGCAGCTTAGAACTAGCGGGGGCTATATACAATGAGCAGTTCTTC. Its translation is CASSLELAGAIYNEQFF.

The CDR3 spells CASSWTAGEAFF. The CDR3 bases are TGTGCCAGTAGTTGGACGGCGGGCGAAGCTTTCTTT. This rearrangement joins TRBV19 to TRBJ1-1; no clear D gene. This CDR3 contains 12 residues. Trimming shortened V by 5 bases and J by 8 bases, and 12 bases separated the two germline ends. Germline CDR1 LNHDA, CDR2 SQIVND (reference sequence).

The chain employs TRBV5-4 and TRBJ2-1, with 16 bases lining up with TRBD2. The V gene end was trimmed by 3 bases and the J gene end by 3 bases; junction bases not matched to a gene: 6. This CDR3 spans 18 amino acids. Germline loops: CDR1 SGHNT, CDR2 YYREEE (reference sequence). The CDR3 bases are TGTGCCAGCAGCTCCGCCGGGACTAGCGGGGGGGACTACAATGAGCAGTTCTTC. Its protein is CASSSAGTSGGDYNEQFF.

The chain has TRBV7-9 and TRBJ1-3; possible D gene TRBD1, 5 bases. V gave up 0 bases and J gave up 2 bases, with 8 bases separating them. CDR1 and CDR2 from the germline V gene are SEHNR and FQNEAQ (reference sequence). The CDR3 spans 15 residues. For the CDR3, the DNA is TGTGCCAGCAGCTTAGCTCAGGGAACTGGAAACACCATATATTTT. It codes for CASSLAQGTGNTIYF.

This clone was observed once. The chain combines TRBV2 with TRBJ1-5, with 12 nucleotides matching TRBD1. The trim removed 6 bases at V and 0 bases at J, leaving 9 bases unmatched. Germline V gene data show CDR1 as SNHLY and CDR2 as FYNNEI. This CDR3 contains 18 residues. DNA for the CDR3: TGTGCCAGCAGGGGGGACAGGGGGCCGTCCTTTAGCAATCAGCCCCAGCATTTT. Translation: CASRGDRGPSFSNQPQHF. Filled out from reference TRBV2 and TRBJ1-5, the complete variable domain reads EPEVTQTPSHQVTQMGQEVILRCVPISNHLYFYWYRQILGQKVEFLVSFYNNEISEKSEIFDDQFSVERPDGSNFTLKIRSTKLEDSAMYFCASRGDRGPSFSNQPQHFGDGTRLSIL.

The chain joins TRBV5-8 to TRBJ1-5, with D uncertain. The CDR3 consists of 16 residues. Germline assignment: CDR1 SGHTS and CDR2 YDEGEE. V lost 4 bases and J 5 bases, leaving 19 bases between the germline ends. CDR3 coding DNA: TGTGCCAGCAGCCCCACACGACCAGCGGCGGATCAGCCCCAGCATTTT. This sequence encodes CASSPTRPAADQPQHF.

V gene TRBV5-4 combines with J gene TRBJ2-1, with D maybe TRBD1 (5 bases). V was shortened by 6 bases and J by 4 bases, with 11 bases between the two germline ends. CDR3 length: 13 amino acids. Germline V gene lookup returns CDR1 SGHNT and CDR2 YYREEE (reference sequence). CDR3 in amino acids: CASMLDIYNEQFF. DNA of the CDR3: TGTGCCAGCATGCTGGACATTTACAATGAGCAGTTCTTC.

This clone was counted a few times. This rearrangement joins TRBV5-1 to TRBJ1-1; 9 positions match TRBD1. The germline gives CDR1 SGHRS, CDR2 YFSETQ. This CDR3 has 15 residues. The J segment lost 1 base and the V segment lost 4 bases, leaving 5 bases of the junction unmatched. The CDR3 spells CASSQRGQGNTEAFF. The CDR3 nucleotides are TGCGCCAGCAGCCAAAGGGGACAGGGGAACACTGAAGCTTTCTTT.

The chain has TRBV27 and TRBJ1-2; a possible D gene is TRBD1 (6 bases). CDR3 size: 15 residues. The V end was cut by 8 bases, the J end by 5 bases, with 21 bases between. Per the germline V gene, CDR1 is MNHEY and CDR2 is SMNVEV (reference sequence). CDR3: CASSIAPDRWYGYTF. The CDR3 bases are TGTGCCAGCTCCATTGCCCCTGACAGGTGGTATGGCTACACCTTC.

The genes are TRBV5-1 and TRBJ1-1, with 8 bases lining up with TRBD1. Germline V lookup: CDR1 SGHRS, CDR2 YFSETQ. V lost 4 bases to trimming and J lost 3 bases; unmatched junction nucleotides: 8. The CDR3 consists of 15 residues. CDR3 in amino acids: CASSTGQGPYTEAFF. CDR3 nucleotide sequence: TGCGCCAGCAGCACCGGACAGGGACCCTACACTGAAGCTTTCTTT.

The rearrangement joins TRBV2 to TRBJ1-2, with a tentative D call TRBD1 (5 bases). The CDR3 is 16 residues long. CDR1 is SNHLY and CDR2 is FYNNEI in the germline V gene. Trimming shortened V by 3 bases and J by 8 bases, and 22 bases separated the two germline ends. CDR3 loop: CASSDRTMNRSGGYTF. The CDR3 nucleotides are TGTGCCAGCAGTGATCGAACGATGAACAGGTCCGGAGGCTACACCTTC.

The J gene is TRBJ2-2, the V gene TRBV5-1; D gene unclear. This CDR3 region has 14 residues. V lost 1 base and J 3 bases, leaving 7 bases between the germline ends. The germline V gene has CDR1 SGHRS and CDR2 YFSETQ. The CDR3 nucleotides read TGCGCCAGCAGCTTGATTGTAGACACCGGGGAGCTGTTTTTT. Translation gives CASSLIVDTGELFF.

The chain uses TRBV19 and TRBJ1-1; the D gene is possibly TRBD1 (6 bases). Germline V gene lookup returns CDR1 LNHDA and CDR2 SQIVND (reference sequence). The CDR3 spans 13 residues. Deletions cut 8 bases from V and 1 base from J, with 11 bases between. CDR3 residues: CASEGGENTEAFF. DNA of the CDR3: TGTGCCAGTGAGGGGGGGGAGAACACTGAAGCTTTCTTT. The full variable domain, with the rest looked up from reference TRBV19 and TRBJ1-1, is DGGITQSPKYLFRKEGQNVTLSCEQNLNHDAMYWYRQDPGQGLRLIYYSQIVNDFQKGDIAEGYSVSREKKESFPLTVTSAQKNPTAFYLCASEGGENTEAFFGQGTRLTVV.

This chain links TRBV14 with TRBJ2-1, with TRBD2 matching over 11 bases. This CDR3 spans 19 amino acids. Germline-derived CDR1 and CDR2 are SGHDN and FVKESK. Trimming at V came to 0 bases and at J to 6 bases, leaving 13 bases not matched to a gene. Here the CDR3 DNA reads TGTGCCAGCAGCCAAGAATTTGCAACTAGCGGGAGTCTTGGCAATGAGCAGTTCTTC. This codes for CASSQEFATSGSLGNEQFF.

The chain employs TRBV5-1 and TRBJ2-5; the D gene is possibly TRBD2 (5 bases). Trimming took off 1 base at V and 1 base at J, with 8 bases between the two ends. The CDR3 loop spans 14 amino acids. Germline CDR1 reads SGHRS; CDR2 reads YFSETQ. The CDR3 here is CASSLRTVQETQYF. The CDR3 bases are TGCGCCAGCAGCTTGCGGACTGTCCAAGAGACCCAGTACTTC.

The table lists this clone with a few counts. The V call is TRBV5-1, the J call TRBJ2-3, with 11 nucleotides matching TRBD2. The CDR3 loop spans 15 amino acids. Trimming at V came to 4 bases and at J to 2 bases, leaving 3 bases not matched to a gene. Germline V gene data show CDR1 as SGHRS and CDR2 as YFSETQ. CDR3 amino acids: CASSPGLAVTDTQYF. Written as DNA, the CDR3 is TGCGCCAGCAGCCCGGGACTAGCGGTCACAGATACGCAGTATTTT.